Each of the 9 T cell receptor beta chains below was sequenced from the same sample in a study of T cell changes during pregnancy in multiple sclerosis. Generated by immunoSEQ multiplex PCR, the TCRdb table keeps only in-frame clones and is missing some. The data hold 60,000 or so clones, with about 90% observed a single time. This material consisted of peripheral blood, taken in the second trimester of pregnancy. The source is a female donor in good health, enrolled as a control in a pregnancy study.

This clone was detected a few times. The chain uses TRBV6-5 and TRBJ1-1; D gene unclear. Trimming stripped 0 bases from V and 12 bases from J, with 8 bases between. The V gene's germline CDR1 is MNHEY and CDR2 SVGAGI. This CDR3 region has 11 residues. CDR3: CASSYSGLTFF. In DNA form, the CDR3 reads TGTGCCAGCAGTTACTCGGGCCTAACTTTCTTT.

The chain uses TRBV7-3 and TRBJ1-2; 9 positions match TRBD1. The germline V gene has CDR1 SGHTA and CDR2 FQGTGA. The CDR3 is 16 amino acids. Trimming cost V 5 bases and J 8 bases; bases outside gene matches: 15. In DNA form, the CDR3 reads TGTGCCAGCAGCATTGGGGGTCCGGGACAGGGACAGGGCTACACCTTC. Translation: CASSIGGPGQGQGYTF.

This clone was counted a single time. The chain is built from TRBV28 and TRBJ2-7; TRBD2 matches 9 bases. The CDR3 consists of 14 residues. CDR1 and CDR2 from the germline V gene are MDHEN and SYDVKM. With V trimmed by 5 bases and J by 1 base, 3 bases remained unmatched. CDR3: CASSLAGRSYEQYF. In DNA, the CDR3 is TGTGCCAGCAGTCTAGCGGGACGGTCCTACGAGCAGTACTTC.

This clone has just one count. The chain recombines TRBV5-1 with TRBJ1-1; no reliable D call. The ends were cut back, 5 bases at V and 5 bases at J, with 13 bases in the middle. Germline CDR1 and CDR2: SGHRS and YFSETQ. CDR3 size: 13 residues. The CDR3: CASSLLGATEAFF. The DNA of the CDR3 is TGCGCCAGCAGTCTCTTGGGCGCGACTGAAGCTTTCTTT.

This chain connects TRBV11-3 to TRBJ2-1, with 11 bases matching TRBD2. CDR3 length: 18 residues. V dropped 2 bases and J dropped 0; count of bases not matched to a gene: 6. CDR1 is SGHNT, CDR2 YENEEA, per germline. The CDR3 loop is CASSLSLAGVGSYNEQFF. The CDR3 DNA reads as TGTGCCAGCAGCTTATCACTAGCGGGAGTAGGCTCCTACAATGAGCAGTTCTTC.

V is TRBV5-1 and J is TRBJ2-1; no clear D gene. The V gene's germline CDR1 is SGHRS and CDR2 YFSETQ. The CDR3 loop spans 11 amino acids. Trimming pared 0 bases from V and 9 bases from J, leaving 4 bases between. The CDR3 DNA follows: TGCGCCAGCAGCTTGGTCGTTGAGCAGTTCTTC. It yields the protein CASSLVVEQFF.

J is TRBJ2-1 and V is TRBV28; 15 bases align to TRBD2. The germline CDR1 and CDR2 sequences are MDHEN and SYDVKM. V dropped 4 bases and J dropped 7; count of bases not matched to a gene: 8. There are 17 residues in the CDR3. The CDR3 DNA sequence: TGTGCCAGCAGTTCCCCCTGGACTAGCGGGAGGGGGAATGAGCAGTTCTTC. This encodes CASSSPWTSGRGNEQFF.

This clone came up once. V usage is TRBV15 and J usage is TRBJ1-1, with D possibly being TRBD1 (5 bases). V was shortened by 1 base and J by 2 bases, with 8 bases between the two germline ends. CDR1 LNHNV and CDR2 YYDKDF come from the germline V gene (reference sequence). CDR3 length: 14 residues. DNA for the CDR3: TGTGCCACCAGCAGAGTCGACAGCAACACTGAAGCTTTCTTT. Translation gives CATSRVDSNTEAFF.

The chain employs TRBV13 and TRBJ1-2; D is possibly TRBD1 (6 bases). CDR1 is PRHDT and CDR2 is FYEKMQ in the germline V gene (reference sequence). The length of the CDR3 is 13 residues. V dropped 6 bases and J dropped 4 bases, with 12 bases sitting between them. The CDR3 nucleotides are TGTGCCAGCAGACATACAGGGAGCTATGGCTACACCTTC. Translation: CASRHTGSYGYTF.